This T cell receptor beta chain was identified in a study of blood T cell repertoires in COVID-19. Study as a whole: Acute and convalescent COVID-19 samples came from the United States, Italy and Spain.

The germline CDR1 and CDR2 sequences are MNHEY and SVGEGT. The CDR3 spans 17 residues. V was trimmed by 3 bases and J by 6 bases, leaving 22 bases between them. Clones were read by immunoSEQ multiplex PCR, and TCRdb kept only the in-frame ones, dropping some. The sample has around 130,000 clones; around 80% are singletons. The sequencing sample was made of peripheral blood. J is TRBJ2-3 and V is TRBV6-2 or TRBV6-3; D perhaps matches TRBD2 (5 bases). The source is a man aged 60 to 75 with active or convalescent COVID-19. The CDR3 DNA reads as TGTGCCAGCAGTTATCCCCGTGGACTCACGGATAGGGATACGCAGTATTTT. This translates into CASSYPRGLTDRDTQYF.